A single T cell receptor (beta chain) is shown here with its context. Sequencing targeted TCR beta in T cells from blood (CD8+ and CD4+). Treatment-naive patients with stable or active relapsing-remitting disease served as multiple sclerosis controls. TEMRA cells were FACS-enriched, and CD8+ and CD4+ T cells were isolated negatively. The data derive from a study of CD8 T cells in Susac syndrome. Random-hexamer reverse transcription was applied to roughly 0.5 to 1 ug RNA. MiXCR, applied by TCRdb to the immunoSEQ multiplex PCR reads, yields one record per CDR3 protein. Of more than 150,000 distinct CDR3 sequences listed, 85% to 95% are singletons. Germline loops: CDR1 SQVTM, CDR2 ANQGSEA. The ends were cut back, 8 bases at V and 3 bases at J, with 33 bases in the middle. CDR3 length equals 19 residues.

The clonotype originates from a human donor with multiple sclerosis. The chain recombines TRBV29-1 with TRBJ2-3, with D possibly being TRBD1 or TRBD2 (7 bases each). The specimen sequenced was CD8+ T cells from PBMCs. The CDR3 DNA sequence: TGCAGCACCTCTTCGCCAGGGGGAGGGGATCGGGATAGAACAGATACGCAGTATTTT. The encoded protein is CSTSSPGGGDRDRTDTQYF.